The 10 T cell receptor beta chains reported below all come from one sample, sequenced in a study of cytomegalovirus exposure and HLA in healthy donors (dated by TCRdb to 2017 to 2019). The receptor library was made with the immunoSEQ multiplex PCR assay. For the multiplex PCR, a mixture combining 60 forward primers for TCR Vbeta segments and 13 reverse primers for TCR Jbeta segments was used. TCRdb re-hosts the immuneACCESS table, in-frame sequences only. Its copies lack some clones; in the studies checked, an unresolved V gene accounts for under half of them, and the cause for the rest is not known. This sample lists approximately 140,000 clones; 80% were detected once. The ten largest make up approximately 2% of the sample. The sequencing input was PBMCs. All receptors derive from a man aged 25-45 years in good health and CMV-seronegative.

This clone has a handful of counts. This rearrangement joins TRBV4-1 to TRBJ1-1; 7 bases match TRBD1. Germline V gene lookup returns CDR1 MGHRA and CDR2 YSYEKL. The CDR3 totals 14 residues. V gave up 1 base and J gave up 3 bases; unmatched junction bases: 2. Written as DNA, the CDR3 is TGCGCCAGCAGCCAAGGCAGGGGGGACACTGAAGCTTTCTTT. Its protein product is CASSQGRGDTEAFF.

V usage is TRBV28 and J usage is TRBJ2-7; D is perhaps TRBD2 (6 bases). The CDR3 length is 15 residues. The germline V gene has CDR1 MDHEN and CDR2 SYDVKM. V lost 8 bases, J lost 3 bases, and 20 bases lay in between. The CDR3 region is CASGAGGLRNYEQYF. The CDR3 region has the DNA TGTGCCAGCGGAGCCGGCGGACTAAGAAACTACGAGCAGTACTTC.

The genes are TRBV15 and TRBJ2-7, with 7 positions matching TRBD2. The J segment lost 0 bases and the V segment lost 3 bases, leaving 2 bases of the junction unmatched. CDR3 length: 14 amino acids. The germline V gene encodes CDR1 LNHNV and CDR2 YYDKDF (reference sequence). This chain's CDR3 is CATSRAGDSYEQYF. CDR3 DNA sequence: TGTGCCACCAGCAGGGCGGGGGACTCCTACGAGCAGTACTTC. Complete variable domain (other parts from reference TRBV15 and TRBJ2-7): DAMVIQNPRYQVTQFGKPVTLSCSQTLNHNVMYWYQQKSSQAPKLLFHYYDKDFNNEADTPDNFQSRRPNTSFCFLDIRSPGLGDTAMYLCATSRAGDSYEQYFGPGTRLTVT.

J is TRBJ1-1 and V is TRBV2; the D gene is possibly TRBD1 (5 bases). The CDR3 loop spans 15 amino acids. Germline assignment: CDR1 SNHLY and CDR2 FYNNEI. V was cut by 9 bases and J by 4 bases, with 21 bases left in between. The CDR3 coding sequence is TGTGCCAGGAACGACAGAGACCTTAGTGGCACTGAAGCTTTCTTT. Protein sequence: CARNDRDLSGTEAFF.

This chain connects TRBV6-6 to TRBJ1-5; possibly TRBD1 for D (6 bases). CDR3 size: 14 residues. The germline V gene has CDR1 MNHNY and CDR2 SVGAGI (reference sequence). V dropped 0 bases and J dropped 7 bases, with 10 bases sitting between them. CDR3 sequence (DNA): TGTGCCAGCAGTTACTCACAGGGTTCACAGCCCCAGCATTTT. Residues: CASSYSQGSQPQHF.

The J gene is TRBJ1-2, the V gene TRBV5-1, with 10 bases lining up with TRBD1. The CDR3 sequence is 18 residues long. V lost 4 bases and J lost 0; bases outside the gene matches: 12. The germline CDR1 and CDR2 sequences are SGHRS and YFSETQ. In DNA form, the CDR3 reads TGCGCCAGCAGCCCGTCTTGGGACAGGGGTATTGCTAACTATGGCTACACCTTC. It translates to CASSPSWDRGIANYGYTF.

This chain connects TRBV2 to TRBJ2-1; 12 bases match TRBD2. J was trimmed by 4 bases and V by 5 bases; bases with no gene match: 3. Germline CDR1 is SNHLY and CDR2 is FYNNEI. This CDR3 region has 15 residues. The CDR3 coding sequence is TGTGCCAGCAGTACTAGCGGGAGGCAGTACAATGAGCAGTTCTTC. Protein sequence: CASSTSGRQYNEQFF.

The chain combines TRBV30 with TRBJ1-1, with D uncertain. Germline-derived CDR1 and CDR2 are GTSNPN and SVGIG (reference sequence). Deletions cut 3 bases from V and 1 base from J, with 9 bases between. The CDR3 is 13 residues long. The CDR3 DNA sequence: TGTGCCTGGAGCCCCGACAAGAACACTGAAGCTTTCTTT. Translating it yields CAWSPDKNTEAFF.

V and J are TRBV5-1 and TRBJ2-1; D not certain. The CDR3 sequence is 13 residues long. Germline V gives CDR1 SGHRS, CDR2 YFSETQ. Trimming pared 0 bases from V and 9 bases from J, leaving 10 bases between. The CDR3 is CASSLELSVEQFF. The CDR3 DNA reads as TGCGCCAGCAGCTTGGAACTTTCGGTTGAGCAGTTCTTC. The full variable domain, completed using reference TRBV5-1 and TRBJ2-1, is KAGVTQTPRYLIKTRGQQVTLSCSPISGHRSVSWYQQTPGQGLQFLFEYFSETQRNKGNFPGRFSGRQFSNSRSEMNVSTLELGDSALYLCASSLELSVEQFFGPGTRLTVL.

This chain connects TRBV5-1 to TRBJ2-1; 7 nucleotides line up with TRBD1. The ends lost 2 bases at V and 8 bases at J; junction bases unmatched: 7. The CDR3 is 14 amino acids. The germline CDR1 and CDR2 sequences are SGHRS and YFSETQ. CDR3 loop: CASSLQGLRDEQFF. Written as DNA, the CDR3 is TGCGCCAGCAGCTTACAGGGGCTTAGGGATGAGCAGTTCTTC.